This TCR beta chain is from a study of blood T cells in healthy people across ages (dated by TCRdb to between 2014 and 2017). About the full investigation: Template switching captured roughly one uniquely barcoded TCR beta cDNA molecule per two T cells in model experiments. To track age-related changes in TCR beta repertoire diversity, the study relied on deep sequencing normalized with unique cDNA molecular identifiers. The donors were split into four age groups: young (average 16 years), middle-aged (roughly 42), aged (62) and long-lived (over 80). To avoid experimental bias, donors of different ages were randomly spread across the sequencing lanes. For two donors (one aged 18 to 29 and one aged 80 or older), the study analyzed two additional independent replicas of 1 million unique cDNA reads from the same blood draw.

General conclusions and limits of the study: Estimates of total diversity from one million sequenced T cells were regarded as lower bounds and underestimates. As age increased, observed TCR beta diversity per million T cells dropped in a roughly linear way, and a significant reduction was already evident by age around 41. Donor CMV infection status was unknown, potentially confounding age-related changes in expanded clonotypes. Compared with the aged group, the long-lived group had more naive CD4+ T cells, fewer expanded clones and increased TCR diversity, a pattern suggesting age selection. Observed TCR beta diversity correlated strongly with the percentage of naive T cells measured by flow cytometry. Conclusive comparison of naive and antigen-experienced compartments was prevented by the profiling of bulk unsorted PBMCs.

Receptors were amplified or captured by 5' RACE. A second PCR of roughly 7 to 12 cycles was run with a J-beta primer mix and a sample-barcoded 5' primer. Each TCR beta cDNA molecule received a unique molecular identifier from a template-switch 5' adaptor carrying 12 random nucleotides. At least 2.5 million CDR3-containing paired-end reads were obtained from each sample. First-strand cDNA was synthesized from all RNA with the Mint cDNA synthesis kit, primed by a TRBC-specific oligonucleotide. Following uracil-DNA glycosylase treatment, all cDNA underwent a first 18-cycle PCR with the universal primers M1SS and BC2_uni_R. For the original study's pipeline: For normalization, 1 million high-quality reads, each with a distinct molecular identifier, were randomly selected from each sample. Reads with shared molecular identifiers were discarded instead of being binned into consensus sequences. CDR3 identification, clonotype clustering and error correction used MiTCR with a Q25 quality threshold and the strictest error-elimination algorithm. A nonparametric unseen species model with Euler transformation was used to estimate lower-bound total TCR beta diversity. TCRdb reprocessing: public reads trimmed at Q25 with fastp, clones called with MiXCR, in-frame beta chains kept. Entries that share a CDR3 protein sequence are merged under the most common genes and DNA. V and J calls and clone size were set by TCRdb, not the authors. The sample data list 1.8 million or so distinct CDR3 sequences, and about two fifths of these were observed just once. The biggest ten clones account for about 21% of the sample.

In regard to this clonotype: Its specific antigen is unknown. No much larger clone is present one base from it, and per-base qualities are unavailable.

The 40 or so donors, aged 6 to 90 years, were systemically healthy Caucasian individuals from Russia. Around 10 milliliters of peripheral blood were collected from each donor into EDTA-treated Vacutainer tubes. Ficoll-Paque density-gradient centrifugation was used to isolate PBMCs, with at least 6.5 million per sample. Trizol reagent was used to extract total RNA from PBMCs, with at least 5 micrograms per sample. Naive CD45RAhigh/CD27high T cell percentages were measured by flow cytometry on a PBMC aliquot from every donor. The specimen sequenced was blood. The TCR originated in a human donor in good health.

The nucleotides are TGTGCCAGCAGCCCCCTCGCCGGGGGGGCCTACAATGAGCAGTACTTC. It translates as CASSPLAGGAYNEQYF. The chain is encoded by TRBV9 joined to TRBJ2-4, with 8 bases in between that match TRBD2. The germline V gene yields SGDLS for CDR1 and YYNGEE for CDR2. V lost 4 bases and J lost 13 bases, and the count of bases not matched to a germline gene is 19. Measured from the cysteine to the phenylalanine, the CDR3 is 16 residues long. The retained sequence is limited to the CDR3, 48 bases, with the frame set at the first base.